Listed here are 5 T cell receptor beta chains from one sample, sequenced in a study of response to subunit inactivated influenza vaccine. One entry per CDR3 protein, called by TCRdb with MiXCR from the RT-PCR reads. The sample carries under 750,000 distinct CDR3 sequences, around 11% recorded once. Sequencing used PBMCs from blood, obtained on the day of vaccination. The receptor set was obtained from a man in his fifties or sixties who received an inactivated influenza vaccine.

This clonotype has just a few counts. The chain has TRBV28 and TRBJ2-7; D is unresolved. CDR3 length: 13 amino acids. Deletions cut 1 base from V and 3 bases from J, with 7 bases between. Germline CDR1 and CDR2: MDHEN and SYDVKM. The chain's CDR3 is CASSLSFRYEQYF. In DNA form, the CDR3 reads TGTGCCAGCAGTTTATCGTTCCGCTACGAGCAGTACTTC.

This clonotype has a handful of counts. The CDR3: CASSLSGTSGRYYEQYF. The CDR3, as DNA: TGTGCCAGCAGTTTAAGCGGGACTAGCGGGAGGTACTACGAGCAGTACTTC. The chain employs TRBV27 and TRBJ2-7; 15 bases line up with TRBD2. V dropped 2 bases and J dropped 3; count of bases not matched to a gene: 5. Germline CDR1 MNHEY, CDR2 SMNVEV (reference sequence). The CDR3 runs 17 residues.

This chain links TRBV20-1 with TRBJ2-3; D may be TRBD1 (6 bases). Trimming cost V 2 bases and J 2 bases, with 11 bases left between them. CDR1 is DFQATT and CDR2 is SNEGSKA in the germline V gene (reference sequence). The length of the CDR3 is 14 residues. CDR3 sequence (DNA): TGCAGTGCTAGAACAGGGATGACCACAGATACGCAGTATTTT. Translating gives CSARTGMTTDTQYF.

This clonotype was recorded many times. V is TRBV20-1 and J is TRBJ2-7; 11 nucleotides line up with TRBD2. The CDR3 consists of 16 residues. From germline, CDR1 is DFQATT and CDR2 SNEGSKA (reference sequence). V gave up 0 bases and J gave up 2 bases; unmatched junction bases: 6. In DNA form, the CDR3 reads TGCAGTGCTAGAGATCTCGGTAGCGGGGGGGCCTACGAGCAGTACTTC. Its translation: CSARDLGSGGAYEQYF.

This clonotype has only one observation. CDR3 nucleotides: TGTGCCAGCAGTCTACGGATGAAATCCGGGGAGCTGTTTTTT. Translating it yields CASSLRMKSGELFF. V and J are TRBV12-3 or TRBV12-4 and TRBJ2-2; D uncertain. The CDR3 runs 14 residues. V was cut by 5 bases and J by 6 bases, with 13 bases left in between.